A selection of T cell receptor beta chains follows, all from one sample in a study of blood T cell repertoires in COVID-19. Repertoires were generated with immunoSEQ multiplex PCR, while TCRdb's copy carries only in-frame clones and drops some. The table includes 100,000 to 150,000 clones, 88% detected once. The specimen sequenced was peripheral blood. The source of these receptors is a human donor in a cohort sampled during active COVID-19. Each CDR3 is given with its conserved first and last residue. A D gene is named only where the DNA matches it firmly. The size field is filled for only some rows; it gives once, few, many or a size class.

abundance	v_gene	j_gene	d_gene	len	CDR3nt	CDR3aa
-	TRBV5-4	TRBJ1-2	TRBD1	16	TGTGCCAGCAGACCAGTTGCCGGGGACAGACTTCGTGGCTACACCTTC	CASRPVAGDRLRGYTF
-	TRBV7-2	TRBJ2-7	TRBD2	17	TGTGCCAGCAGCTTAGCACTAGCGGGAGGGAGCTCCTACGAGCAGTACTTC	CASSLALAGGSSYEQYF
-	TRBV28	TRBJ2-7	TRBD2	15	TGTGCCAGCAGTTTGTTCGCTAGCGGCCCACACGAGCAGTACTTC	CASSLFASGPHEQYF
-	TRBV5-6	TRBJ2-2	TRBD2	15	TGTGCCAGCAGCTTAACGGGGGGGCCAAACGGGGAGCTGTTTTTT	CASSLTGGPNGELFF
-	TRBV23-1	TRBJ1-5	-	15	TGCGCCAGCAGTCGCTGGGCGCATAGCAATCAGCCCCAGCATTTT	CASSRWAHSNQPQHF
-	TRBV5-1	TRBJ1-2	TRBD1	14	TGCGCCAGCAGCCCAGGACAGGGGAGCTATGGCTACACCTTC	CASSPGQGSYGYTF
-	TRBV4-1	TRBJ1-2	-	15	TGCGCCAGCAGCCAAGAATGGGCCGGAAGCTATGGCTACACCTTC	CASSQEWAGSYGYTF
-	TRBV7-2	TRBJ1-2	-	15	TGTGCCAGCAGCTTAGTCCGACAGGCCAATTATGGCTACACCTTC	CASSLVRQANYGYTF
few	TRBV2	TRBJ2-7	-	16	TGTGCCAGCAGTCCAACATCTAGGGGCCCTAATTTGGAGCAGTACTTC	CASSPTSRGPNLEQYF
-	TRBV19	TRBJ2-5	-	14	TGTGCCAGTAGTATGTTGGCATTCCAAGAGACCCAGTACTTC	CASSMLAFQETQYF